In this sample, the clone carrying this TCR beta chain turned up a few times. This record comes from a study of blood T cell repertoires in COVID-19. J was trimmed by 5 bases and V by 6 bases; bases with no gene match: 6. The CDR3 length is 14 residues. Germline CDR1 SEHNR, CDR2 FQNEAQ (reference sequence). Only in-frame clones appear in the TCRdb table, and some are missing; sequencing was by immunoSEQ multiplex PCR. The data hold tens of thousands of clones, with around 83% observed a single time. The sequence came from a woman older than 75 with acute or convalescent COVID-19. The sample was peripheral blood. The V and J genes are TRBV7-9 and TRBJ1-1; 10 nucleotides match TRBD1. DNA for the CDR3: TGTGCCAGCAGACCGACAGGGGGCGCAACTGAAGCTTTCTTT. Translated, it gives CASRPTGGATEAFF.